A selection of T cell receptor beta chains follows, all from one sample in a study of cytomegalovirus exposure and HLA in healthy donors. The repertoire was sequenced with immunoSEQ multiplex PCR; TCRdb's copy has only in-frame clones and lacks some. This table holds about 170,000 clones, about three quarters found once. The sample consisted of PBMCs. Every receptor here comes from a female donor in good health and CMV-seronegative. Both conserved end residues are part of each CDR3. D genes are given only for firm matches. A row's size may be missing; if present it is once, few, many or a size class.

D gene | CDR3 length | J gene | clone size | V gene | CDR3 protein | CDR3 DNA
TRBD1 | 13 | TRBJ2-1 | - | TRBV5-4 | CASSSKQGSEQFF | TGTGCCAGCAGCTCAAAACAGGGGTCTGAGCAGTTCTTC
- | 15 | TRBJ1-5 | - | TRBV10-2 | CASSGSGNSNQPQHF | TGCGCCAGCAGTGGTTCAGGGAATAGCAATCAGCCCCAGCATTTT
- | 16 | TRBJ2-1 | - | TRBV21-1 | CASSFPGDLSYNEQFF | TGTGCCAGCAGCTTCCCAGGGGATCTCTCCTACAATGAGCAGTTCTTC
TRBD1 | 14 | TRBJ1-2 | - | TRBV28 | CASSPTGAPYGYTF | TGTGCCAGCAGTCCCACAGGGGCTCCCTATGGCTACACCTTC
TRBD1 | 12 | TRBJ1-2 | - | TRBV28 | CASSVGQLDYTF | TGTGCCAGCAGCGTGGGACAGCTTGACTACACCTTC
- | 17 | TRBJ1-6 | - | TRBV18 | CASSPLGEGSYNSPLHF | TGTGCCAGCTCACCACTCGGGGAAGGGTCCTATAATTCACCCCTCCACTTT
TRBD2 | 17 | TRBJ2-3 | once | TRBV4-3 | CASSQAGGPKNTDTQYF | TGCGCCAGCAGCCAGGCGGGGGGGCCTAAAAACACAGATACGCAGTATTTT
TRBD2 | 17 | TRBJ2-7 | - | TRBV7-3 | CASSQRGLAGGFAEQYF | TGTGCCAGCAGCCAGCGGGGACTAGCGGGAGGGTTCGCCGAGCAGTACTTC
- | 15 | TRBJ1-4 | - | TRBV7-6 | CASSQGGWGGEKLFF | TGTGCCAGCAGCCAAGGAGGATGGGGTGGGGAAAAACTGTTTTTT
- | 15 | TRBJ2-7 | - | TRBV28 | CASSLTGSGPYEQYF | TGTGCCAGCAGCCTCACGGGGTCCGGGCCCTACGAGCAGTACTTC
TRBD1 | 13 | TRBJ1-1 | - | TRBV18 | CASSLDRETEAFF | TGTGCCAGCTCACTAGACAGGGAGACTGAAGCTTTCTTT
TRBD2 | 15 | TRBJ2-1 | - | TRBV19 | CASSTASGPYNEQFF | TGTGCCAGTAGTACGGCTAGCGGACCATACAATGAGCAGTTCTTC
TRBD1 | 15 | TRBJ1-6 | once | TRBV7-2 | CASSPRQGGNSPLHF | TGTGCCAGCAGCCCAAGACAGGGCGGAAATTCACCCCTCCACTTT
- | 16 | TRBJ2-3 | few | TRBV6-6 | CASSYSGGRPTDTQYF | TGTGCCAGCAGTTACTCCGGGGGGCGCCCCACAGATACGCAGTATTTT
- | 16 | TRBJ1-5 | - | TRBV21-1 | CASSKANSLSDQPQHF | TGTGCCAGCAGCAAAGCGAACAGCCTATCCGATCAGCCCCAGCATTTT
TRBD1 | 18 | TRBJ1-1 | once | TRBV28 | CASSRTGTGGWGNTEAFF | TGTGCCAGCAGTCGTACCGGGACAGGGGGCTGGGGGAACACTGAAGCTTTCTTT
TRBD2 | 15 | TRBJ2-1 | - | TRBV10-3 | CAISEAGDSYNEQFF | TGTGCCATCAGTGAGGCGGGGGACTCCTACAATGAGCAGTTCTTC
TRBD1 | 15 | TRBJ1-5 | - | TRBV5-8 | CASSFWTGGNQPQHF | TGTGCCAGCAGCTTCTGGACAGGGGGCAACCAGCCCCAGCATTTT
- | 16 | TRBJ1-3 | once | TRBV7-9 | CASSSMGQDSGNTIYF | TGTGCCAGCAGTTCTATGGGACAAGACTCTGGAAACACCATATATTTT
- | 14 | TRBJ2-7 | - | TRBV7-9 | CASSRGSSADEQYF | TGTGCCAGCAGCCGGGGGTCCTCCGCGGACGAGCAGTACTTC
- | 17 | TRBJ1-1 | - | TRBV4-3 | CASSQGGWPDVNTEAFF | TGCGCCAGCAGCCAGGGGGGTTGGCCAGACGTGAACACTGAAGCTTTCTTT
TRBD1 | 13 | TRBJ2-7 | - | TRBV4-1 | CASWRQGGHEQYF | TGCGCCAGCTGGCGACAGGGTGGGCACGAGCAGTACTTC
TRBD1 | 14 | TRBJ1-1 | - | TRBV28 | CASSFRTGNTEAFF | TGTGCCAGCAGTTTCCGGACAGGGAACACTGAAGCTTTCTTT
- | 12 | TRBJ1-5 | - | TRBV7-9 | CSSSREGQPQHF | TGTTCCAGCTCCAGGGAGGGTCAGCCCCAGCATTTT
TRBD2 | 15 | TRBJ2-1 | - | TRBV10-2 | CASSEGREGQNEQFF | TGCGCCAGCAGTGAGGGGAGGGAGGGCCAAAATGAGCAGTTCTTC
- | 14 | TRBJ2-2 | - | TRBV19 | CASSPGQPTGELFF | TGTGCCAGTAGTCCCGGACAGCCCACCGGGGAGCTGTTTTTT
- | 15 | TRBJ1-2 | - | TRBV5-4 | CASSLSFTGTYGYTF | TGTGCCAGCAGCTTATCCTTTACAGGGACCTATGGCTACACCTTC
TRBD1 | 14 | TRBJ1-1 | - | TRBV9 | CASSFLTGDTEAFF | TGTGCCAGCAGCTTCCTTACAGGGGACACTGAAGCTTTCTTT
TRBD1 | 19 | TRBJ1-6 | few | TRBV27 | CASSAKAQGVIWYNSPLHF | TGTGCCAGCAGTGCCAAAGCGCAGGGGGTGATATGGTATAATTCACCCCTCCACTTT
- | 13 | TRBJ1-1 | - | TRBV30 | CAWSVQGNAEAFF | TGTGCCTGGAGTGTACAGGGAAACGCTGAAGCTTTCTTT
- | 14 | TRBJ1-2 | - | TRBV5-4 | CASSRDNGNYGYTF | TGTGCCAGCAGTAGGGACAATGGTAACTATGGCTACACCTTC
TRBD1 | 15 | TRBJ2-5 | - | TRBV5-1 | CASSLGGQGGETQYF | TGCGCCAGCAGCCTTGGAGGACAGGGGGGAGAGACCCAGTACTTC
TRBD2 | 17 | TRBJ2-7 | few | TRBV5-1 | CASSLEGSGSNGNEQYF | TGCGCCAGCAGCTTGGAAGGTAGCGGGAGTAACGGGAACGAGCAGTACTTC
TRBD2 | 16 | TRBJ2-5 | - | TRBV7-7 | CASSISGTSGLETQYF | TGTGCTAGCAGCATATCCGGGACTAGCGGTTTAGAGACCCAGTACTTC
TRBD1 | 13 | TRBJ1-2 | few | TRBV5-1 | CASSFDRDYGYTF | TGCGCCAGCAGCTTTGACAGGGACTATGGCTACACCTTC
- | 16 | TRBJ2-2 | - | TRBV6-1 | CASSEVAGQNTGELFF | TGTGCCAGCAGTGAAGTCGCAGGTCAGAACACCGGGGAGCTGTTTTTT
TRBD1 | 14 | TRBJ2-2 | - | TRBV5-1 | CASGTGDYTGELFF | TGCGCCAGCGGGACAGGGGATTACACCGGGGAGCTGTTTTTT
- | 14 | TRBJ2-1 | - | TRBV7-9 | CASSGGGYYNEQFF | TGTGCCAGCAGCGGGGGGGGCTACTACAATGAGCAGTTCTTC
- | 13 | TRBJ1-2 | - | TRBV6-5 | CASSSGQLYGYTF | TGTGCCAGCAGTTCCGGACAGCTCTATGGCTACACCTTC
- | 12 | TRBJ1-2 | - | TRBV28 | CASTLGRESYTF | TGTGCCAGCACTCTGGGGAGGGAGAGCTACACCTTC
- | 15 | TRBJ1-2 | - | TRBV30 | CAWSANFDSANSYTF | TGTGCCTGGAGTGCCAATTTTGACAGCGCGAATAGCTACACCTTC
- | 14 | TRBJ2-2 | - | TRBV7-9 | CASSLQSNTGELFF | TGTGCCAGCAGCTTACAGTCGAACACCGGGGAGCTGTTTTTT
- | 14 | TRBJ1-5 | - | TRBV6-1 | CASSGVQGQQPQHF | TGTGCCAGCAGTGGGGTTCAGGGGCAGCAGCCCCAGCATTTT
TRBD1 | 16 | TRBJ1-5 | - | TRBV5-6 | CASSFQGASSNQPQHF | TGTGCCAGCAGCTTTCAGGGGGCAAGTAGCAATCAGCCCCAGCATTTT
- | 15 | TRBJ2-7 | - | TRBV7-6 | CASSLRASSLYEQYF | TGTGCCAGCAGCCTTCGAGCTAGCTCCCTCTACGAGCAGTACTTC
- | 16 | TRBJ2-7 | - | TRBV14 | CASSQGIETRDDEQYF | TGTGCCAGCAGCCAAGGAATCGAGACACGAGACGACGAGCAGTACTTC
- | 13 | TRBJ1-2 | few | TRBV6-6 | CASRAGGGYGYTF | TGTGCCAGCAGGGCTGGGGGGGGGTATGGCTACACCTTC
TRBD2 | 16 | TRBJ2-1 | - | TRBV7-9 | CASSPRLAGLDNEQFF | TGTGCCAGCAGCCCCCGACTAGCGGGATTGGACAATGAGCAGTTCTTC
- | 12 | TRBJ1-5 | once | TRBV2 | CASMQSRGPQHF | TGTGCCAGCATGCAGAGTCGCGGGCCCCAGCATTTT
- | 14 | TRBJ1-4 | - | TRBV6-5 | CASRSDEGREKLFF | TGTGCCAGCAGATCCGACGAGGGTCGAGAAAAACTGTTTTTT
- | 14 | TRBJ1-2 | few | TRBV7-9 | CASSSEGLINGYTF | TGTGCCAGCAGCTCCGAGGGACTCATTAATGGCTACACCTTC
- | 14 | TRBJ2-5 | - | TRBV5-4 | CASSWALLKETQYF | TGTGCCAGCAGCTGGGCACTCTTAAAGGAGACCCAGTACTTC